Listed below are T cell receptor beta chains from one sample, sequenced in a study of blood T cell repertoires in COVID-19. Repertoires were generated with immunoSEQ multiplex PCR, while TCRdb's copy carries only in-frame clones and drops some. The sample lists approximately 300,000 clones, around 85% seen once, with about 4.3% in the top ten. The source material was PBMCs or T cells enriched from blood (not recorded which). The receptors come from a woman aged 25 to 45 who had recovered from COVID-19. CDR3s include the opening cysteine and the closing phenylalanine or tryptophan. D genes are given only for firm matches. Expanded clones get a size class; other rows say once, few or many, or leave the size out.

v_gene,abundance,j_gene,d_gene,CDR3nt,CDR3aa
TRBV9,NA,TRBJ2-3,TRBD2,TGTGCCAGCAGCCCCTCCTCCAAGGGAGCGGGGGGTAGCACAGATACGCAGTATTTT,CASSPSSKGAGGSTDTQYF
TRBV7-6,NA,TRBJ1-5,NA,TGTGCCAGCAGCCTAGGGGTCGGACGGACAGATAGCAATCAGCCCCAGCATTTT,CASSLGVGRTDSNQPQHF
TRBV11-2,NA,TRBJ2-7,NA,TGTGCCAGCAGCTTAGGGGCTACGTCCTACGAGCAGTACTTC,CASSLGATSYEQYF
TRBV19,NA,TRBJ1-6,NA,TGTGCCAGTACGGAGACGGATAATTCACCCCTCCACTTT,CASTETDNSPLHF
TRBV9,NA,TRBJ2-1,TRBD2,TGTGCCAGCAGCGTCAGCGGGAGCCACGTTGAAGAGCAGTTCTTC,CASSVSGSHVEEQFF
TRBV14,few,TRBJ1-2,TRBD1,TGTGCCAGCAGCCAAGTCGGGACAGTTTATGGCTACACCTTC,CASSQVGTVYGYTF
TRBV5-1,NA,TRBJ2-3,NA,TGCGCCAGCAGCCTAGGGACTAGCACAGATACGCAGTATTTT,CASSLGTSTDTQYF
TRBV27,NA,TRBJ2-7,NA,TGTGCCAGCAGTTCCCACGGGGGCTCCTACGAGCAGTACTTC,CASSSHGGSYEQYF
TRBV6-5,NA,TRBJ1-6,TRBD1,TGTGCCAGCAGCGACACGACAGGGGGCACTTCACCCCTCCACTTT,CASSDTTGGTSPLHF
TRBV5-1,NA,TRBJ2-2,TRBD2,TGCGCCAGCAGCTTTATAGCGGGAAATCCGACCGGGGAGCTGTTTTTT,CASSFIAGNPTGELFF
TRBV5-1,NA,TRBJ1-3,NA,TGCGCCAGCAGAGGGGGCTCTGGAAACACCATATATTTT,CASRGGSGNTIYF
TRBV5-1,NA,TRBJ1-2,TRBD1,TGCGCCAGCAGCTTGACCTTAGGGAGGACAGGCGGGGACTATGGCTACACCTTC,CASSLTLGRTGGDYGYTF
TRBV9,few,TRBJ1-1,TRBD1,TGTGCCAGCAGCGTATCGGACAGGGTGAACACTGAAGCTTTCTTT,CASSVSDRVNTEAFF
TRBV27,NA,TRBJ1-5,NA,TGTGCCAGCAGGGGGGGGTCTCAGCCCCAGCATTTT,CASRGGSQPQHF
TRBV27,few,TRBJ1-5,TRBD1,TGTGCCAGCAGTCCCCGAGACAGGGCGGCACAGCCCCAGCATTTT,CASSPRDRAAQPQHF
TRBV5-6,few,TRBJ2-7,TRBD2,TGTGCCAGCAGCGTAGCGGGAGTGCTCTACGAGCAGTACTTC,CASSVAGVLYEQYF
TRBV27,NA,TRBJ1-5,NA,TGTGCCAGCAGGCCTTTTGGACTATCGTGGCAGCCCCAGCATTTT,CASRPFGLSWQPQHF
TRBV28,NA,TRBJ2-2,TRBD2,TGTGCCAGCAGCCCTACGTCCGGGGGGAGATGGGAGCTGTTTTTT,CASSPTSGGRWELFF
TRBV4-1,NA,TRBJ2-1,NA,TGCGCCAGCAGCCTACTAAGGACAGCCTCCTACAATGAGCAGTTCTTC,CASSLLRTASYNEQFF
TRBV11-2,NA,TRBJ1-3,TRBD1,TGTGCCAGCAGCTTCAACCGGGACAGGGGAGGAAACACCATATATTTT,CASSFNRDRGGNTIYF
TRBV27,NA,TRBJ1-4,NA,TGTGCCAGCAGTCCCGCGCCGCTTCCAACTAATGAAAAACTGTTTTTT,CASSPAPLPTNEKLFF
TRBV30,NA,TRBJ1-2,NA,TGTGCCTGGAGTGCTCAGTACTATGGCTACACCTTC,CAWSAQYYGYTF
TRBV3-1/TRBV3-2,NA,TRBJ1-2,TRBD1,TGTGCCAGCAGCCTCGGGCAGGGGGCTTACTATGGCTACACCTTC,CASSLGQGAYYGYTF
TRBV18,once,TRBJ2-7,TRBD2,TGTGCCAGCTCACAGGGGACTAGCGGGAGTGTAGGCTACGAGCAGTACTTC,CASSQGTSGSVGYEQYF
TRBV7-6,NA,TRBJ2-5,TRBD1,TGTGCCAGCAGCTTAACAGGGGCTAGGGAGACCCAGTACTTC,CASSLTGARETQYF
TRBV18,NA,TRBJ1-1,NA,TGTGCCAGCTCACCCGGGTCTATGAACACTGAAGCTTTCTTT,CASSPGSMNTEAFF